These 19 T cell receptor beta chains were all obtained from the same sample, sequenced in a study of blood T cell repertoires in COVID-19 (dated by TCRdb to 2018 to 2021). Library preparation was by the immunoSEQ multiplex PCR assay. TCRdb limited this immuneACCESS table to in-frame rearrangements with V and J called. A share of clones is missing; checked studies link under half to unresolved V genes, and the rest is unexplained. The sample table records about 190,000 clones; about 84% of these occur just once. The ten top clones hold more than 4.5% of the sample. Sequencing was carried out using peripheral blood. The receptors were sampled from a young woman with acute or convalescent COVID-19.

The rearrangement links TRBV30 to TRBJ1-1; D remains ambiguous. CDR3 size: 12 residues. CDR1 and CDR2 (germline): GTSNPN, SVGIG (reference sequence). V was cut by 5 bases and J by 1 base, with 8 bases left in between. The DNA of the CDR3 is TGTGCCTGGGGGAGGCAGAACACTGAAGCTTTCTTT. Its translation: CAWGRQNTEAFF.

The CDR3 here is CASSQEQAALSYNEQFF. The CDR3, as DNA: TGTGCCAGCAGCCAAGAGCAAGCGGCTCTCTCCTACAATGAGCAGTTCTTC. The chain joins TRBV4-2 to TRBJ2-1, with D maybe TRBD2 (5 bases). Trimming removed 0 bases at V and 0 bases at J, with 12 bases between. The CDR3 is 17 amino acids. CDR1 LGHNA and CDR2 YNFKEQ come from the germline V gene.

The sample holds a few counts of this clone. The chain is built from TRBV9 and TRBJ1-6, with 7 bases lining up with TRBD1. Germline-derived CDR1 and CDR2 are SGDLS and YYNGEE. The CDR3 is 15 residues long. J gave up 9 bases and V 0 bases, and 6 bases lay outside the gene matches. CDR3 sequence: CASSVDDRAASPLHF. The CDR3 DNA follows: TGTGCCAGCAGCGTAGATGACAGGGCGGCTTCACCCCTCCACTTT.

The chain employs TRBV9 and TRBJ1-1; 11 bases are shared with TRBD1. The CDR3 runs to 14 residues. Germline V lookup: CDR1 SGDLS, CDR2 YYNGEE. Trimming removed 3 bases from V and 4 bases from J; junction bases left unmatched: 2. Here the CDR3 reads CASSGGQGGTEAFF. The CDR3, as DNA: TGTGCCAGCAGCGGGGGACAGGGGGGCACTGAAGCTTTCTTT.

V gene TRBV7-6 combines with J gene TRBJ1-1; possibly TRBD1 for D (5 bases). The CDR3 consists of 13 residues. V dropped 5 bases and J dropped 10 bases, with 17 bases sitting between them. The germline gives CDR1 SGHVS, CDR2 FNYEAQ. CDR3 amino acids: CASSPGPRAGAFF. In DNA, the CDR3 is TGTGCCAGCAGCCCTGGACCCAGGGCAGGAGCTTTCTTT.

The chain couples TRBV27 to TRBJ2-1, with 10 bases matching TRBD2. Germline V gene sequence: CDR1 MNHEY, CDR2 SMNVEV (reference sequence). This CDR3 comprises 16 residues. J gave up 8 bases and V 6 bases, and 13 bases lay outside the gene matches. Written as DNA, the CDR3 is TGTGCCAGCAGGGACTTCGGGACTAGCGTCAGCCATGAGCAGTTCTTC. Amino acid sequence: CASRDFGTSVSHEQFF.

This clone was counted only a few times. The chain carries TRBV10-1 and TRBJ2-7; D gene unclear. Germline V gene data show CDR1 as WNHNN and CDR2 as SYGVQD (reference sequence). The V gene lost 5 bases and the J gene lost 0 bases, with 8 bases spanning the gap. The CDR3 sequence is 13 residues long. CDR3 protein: CASSSVSSYEQYF. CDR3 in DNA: TGCGCCAGCAGTAGCGTCAGCTCCTACGAGCAGTACTTC.

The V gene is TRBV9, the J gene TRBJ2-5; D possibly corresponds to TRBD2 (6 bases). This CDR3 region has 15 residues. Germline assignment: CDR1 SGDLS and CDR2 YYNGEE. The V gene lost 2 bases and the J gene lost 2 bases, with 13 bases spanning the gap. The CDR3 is CASSVPLAGQETQYF. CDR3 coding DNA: TGTGCCAGCAGCGTCCCTCTTGCGGGGCAAGAGACCCAGTACTTC.

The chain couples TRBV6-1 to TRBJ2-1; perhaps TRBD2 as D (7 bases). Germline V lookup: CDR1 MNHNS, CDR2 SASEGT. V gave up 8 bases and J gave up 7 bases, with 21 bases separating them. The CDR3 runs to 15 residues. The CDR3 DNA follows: TGTGCCAGCCTAAAAGAGGGGGGGCCGAGAAATGAGCAGTTCTTC. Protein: CASLKEGGPRNEQFF.

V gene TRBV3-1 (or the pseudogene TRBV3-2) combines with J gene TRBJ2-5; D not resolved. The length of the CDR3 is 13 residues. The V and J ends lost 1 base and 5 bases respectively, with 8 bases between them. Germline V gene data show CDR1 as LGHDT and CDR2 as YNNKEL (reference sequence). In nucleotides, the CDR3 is TGTGCCAGCAGCCAAGCTAGTGGTGAGACCCAGTACTTC. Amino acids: CASSQASGETQYF.

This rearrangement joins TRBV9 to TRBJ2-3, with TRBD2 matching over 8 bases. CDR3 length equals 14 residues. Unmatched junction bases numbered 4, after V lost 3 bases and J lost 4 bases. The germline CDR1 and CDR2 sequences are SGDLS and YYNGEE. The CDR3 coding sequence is TGTGCCAGCAGCGCGGGGGGGCGTTCAGATACGCAGTATTTT. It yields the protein CASSAGGRSDTQYF. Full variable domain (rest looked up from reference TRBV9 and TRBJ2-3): DSGVTQTPKHLITATGQRVTLRCSPRSGDLSVYWYQQSLDQGLQFLIQYYNGEERAKGNILERFSAQQFPDLHSELNLSSLELGDSALYFCASSAGGRSDTQYFGPGTRLTVL.

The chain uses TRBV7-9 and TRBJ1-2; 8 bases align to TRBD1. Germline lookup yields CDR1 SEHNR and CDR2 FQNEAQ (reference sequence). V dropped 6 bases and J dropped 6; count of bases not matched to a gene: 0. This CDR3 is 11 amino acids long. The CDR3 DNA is TGTGCCAGCAGGACAGGGGATGGCTACACCTTC. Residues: CASRTGDGYTF. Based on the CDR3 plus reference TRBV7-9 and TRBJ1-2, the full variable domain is DTGVSQNPRHKITKRGQNVTFRCDPISEHNRLYWYRQTLGQGPEFLTYFQNEAQLEKSRLLSDRFSAERPKGSFSTLEIQRTEQGDSAMYLCASRTGDGYTFGSGTRLTVV.

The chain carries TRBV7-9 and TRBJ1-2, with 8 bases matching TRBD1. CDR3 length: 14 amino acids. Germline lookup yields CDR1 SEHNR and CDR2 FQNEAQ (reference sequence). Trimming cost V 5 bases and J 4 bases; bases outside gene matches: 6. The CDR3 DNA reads TGTGCCAGCAGCCGAGGACAGGGTCCCTATGGCTACACCTTC. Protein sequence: CASSRGQGPYGYTF.

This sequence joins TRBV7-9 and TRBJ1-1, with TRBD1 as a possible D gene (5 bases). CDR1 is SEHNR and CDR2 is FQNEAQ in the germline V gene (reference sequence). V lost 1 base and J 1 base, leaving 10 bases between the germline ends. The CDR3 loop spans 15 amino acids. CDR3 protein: CASSLEAGGNTEAFF. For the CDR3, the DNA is TGTGCCAGCAGCTTAGAAGCGGGGGGGAACACTGAAGCTTTCTTT.

Here the CDR3 reads CASSIQGRPQNIQYF. The CDR3 nucleotides read TGTGCCAGCAGCATACAGGGAAGGCCCCAAAACATTCAGTACTTC. The V and J genes are TRBV28 and TRBJ2-4; a possible D gene is TRBD1 (6 bases). This CDR3 region has 15 residues. Per germline, CDR1 MDHEN and CDR2 SYDVKM. The ends were cut back, 6 bases at V and 5 bases at J, with 17 bases in the middle.

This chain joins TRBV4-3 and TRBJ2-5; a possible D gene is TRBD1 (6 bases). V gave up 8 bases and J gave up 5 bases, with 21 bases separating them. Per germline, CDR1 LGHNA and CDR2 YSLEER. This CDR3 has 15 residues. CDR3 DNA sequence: TGCGCCAGCTCGATGGGGGCGGGCGCAGAGGAGACCCAGTACTTC. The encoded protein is CASSMGAGAEETQYF.

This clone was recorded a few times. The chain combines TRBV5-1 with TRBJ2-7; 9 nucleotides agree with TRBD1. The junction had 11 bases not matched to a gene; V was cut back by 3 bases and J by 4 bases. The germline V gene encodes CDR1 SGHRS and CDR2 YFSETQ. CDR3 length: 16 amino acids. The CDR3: CASSSSPTGGGYEQYF. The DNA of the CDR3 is TGCGCCAGCAGCTCTTCCCCCACAGGGGGCGGGTACGAGCAGTACTTC.

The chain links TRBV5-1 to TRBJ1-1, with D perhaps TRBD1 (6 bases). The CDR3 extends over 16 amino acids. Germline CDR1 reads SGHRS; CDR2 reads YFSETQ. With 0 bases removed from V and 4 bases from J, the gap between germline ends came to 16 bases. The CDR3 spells CASSLETGGWSTEAFF. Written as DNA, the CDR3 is TGCGCCAGCAGCTTGGAGACGGGGGGCTGGAGCACTGAAGCTTTCTTT.

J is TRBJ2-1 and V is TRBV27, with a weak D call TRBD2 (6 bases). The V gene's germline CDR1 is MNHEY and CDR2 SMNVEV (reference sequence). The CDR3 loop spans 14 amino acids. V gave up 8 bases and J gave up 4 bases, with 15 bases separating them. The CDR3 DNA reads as TGTGCCAGCCAACCGGAGGGCCGGTACAATGAGCAGTTCTTC. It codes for CASQPEGRYNEQFF.